These 9 T cell receptor beta chains share one sample of origin, sequenced in a study of blood T cell repertoires in COVID-19. The method was immunoSEQ multiplex PCR; TCRdb's version includes in-frame clones alone and lacks a portion of them. The data show some 130,000 clones, around four fifths seen once. The specimen was peripheral blood. These TCRs come from a man aged 60 to 75 who had recovered from COVID-19.

The genes are TRBV4-3 and TRBJ2-7, with 8 bases fitting TRBD2. Trimming removed 0 bases from V and 3 bases from J; junction bases left unmatched: 4. The CDR3 contains 15 residues. Germline V gene sequence: CDR1 LGHNA, CDR2 YSLEER. The DNA for the CDR3 is TGCGCCAGCAGCCAAGATCCGGGACTAGTCTACGAGCAGTACTTC. Its translation: CASSQDPGLVYEQYF.

This rearrangement joins TRBV25-1 to TRBJ2-1; D gene uncertain. V dropped 2 bases and J dropped 8 bases, with 13 bases sitting between them. The germline gives CDR1 MGHDK, CDR2 SYGVNS. The CDR3 has 14 residues. The CDR3 DNA reads as TGTGCCAGCAGTGAAGCAGGAACCGTCGATGAGCAGTTCTTC. This gives the protein CASSEAGTVDEQFF.

This rearrangement joins TRBV4-2 to TRBJ2-4, with a weak D call TRBD2 (5 bases). In germline, CDR1 is LGHNA, CDR2 YNFKEQ. CDR3 size: 17 residues. V was shortened by 1 base and J by 0 bases, with 13 bases between the two germline ends. The CDR3 protein is CASSQVIEGLAKNIQYF. The CDR3 DNA reads TGTGCCAGCAGCCAAGTAATCGAGGGCCTAGCCAAAAACATTCAGTACTTC.

This CDR3 reads CAVHGGHPYEQYF. In DNA, the CDR3 is TGTGCCGTGCATGGGGGACACCCCTACGAGCAGTACTTC. V usage is TRBV6-5 and J usage is TRBJ2-7, with D possibly matching TRBD1 (6 bases). The germline V and J ends were trimmed by 11 bases and 2 bases, with 16 bases remaining between them. Germline V gene sequence: CDR1 MNHEY, CDR2 SVGAGI. The CDR3 is 13 residues long.

Only one count was recorded for this clone. The chain links TRBV28 to TRBJ1-4, with D perhaps matching TRBD1 (5 bases). The CDR3 has 15 amino acids. From germline, CDR1 is MDHEN and CDR2 SYDVKM. Trimming pared 5 bases from V and 2 bases from J, leaving 12 bases between. This chain's CDR3 is CASSVPGYTNEKLFF. Written as DNA, the CDR3 is TGTGCCAGCAGTGTCCCAGGGTACACTAATGAAAAACTGTTTTTT. Variable domain in full (rest from reference TRBV28 and TRBJ1-4): DVKVTQSSRYLVKRTGEKVFLECVQDMDHENMFWYRQDPGLGLRLIYFSYDVKMKEKGDIPEGYSVSREKKERFSLILESASTNQTSMYLCASSVPGYTNEKLFFGSGTQLSVL.

This clone has only a few counts. The chain uses TRBV28 and TRBJ1-5; 7 positions agree with TRBD1. Germline lookup yields CDR1 MDHEN and CDR2 SYDVKM. The CDR3 loop spans 14 amino acids. V shed 6 bases and J 1 base; nucleotides not matched to a gene: 3. This CDR3 is CASSSGGSNQPQHF. The CDR3, as DNA: TGTGCCAGCAGCTCAGGGGGAAGCAATCAGCCCCAGCATTTT.

This sequence joins TRBV11-2 and TRBJ1-1; possibly TRBD1 for D (6 bases). Germline CDR1 is SGHAT and CDR2 is FQNNGV. This CDR3 is built from 14 residues. Trimming removed 4 bases at V and 3 bases at J, with 12 bases between. CDR3 amino acids: CASSSSYRDTEAFF. The DNA for the CDR3 is TGTGCCAGCAGCTCCTCCTACAGGGACACTGAAGCTTTCTTT. Full variable domain (remainder filled in from reference TRBV11-2 and TRBJ1-1): EAGVAQSPRYKIIEKRQSVAFWCNPISGHATLYWYQQILGQGPKLLIQFQNNGVVDDSQLPKDRFSAERLKGVDSTLKIQPAKLEDSAVYLCASSSSYRDTEAFFGQGTRLTVV.

CDR3 protein: CASSLGSQETQYF. DNA for the CDR3: TGCGCCAGCAGCCTGGGGAGCCAAGAGACCCAGTACTTC. This chain joins TRBV5-1 and TRBJ2-5; possible D gene TRBD2, 5 bases. CDR1 is SGHRS and CDR2 is YFSETQ in the germline V gene. Trimming took 4 bases from V and 1 from J, leaving 8 bases between them. This CDR3 is 13 amino acids long.

This rearrangement joins TRBV18 to TRBJ2-5; D uncertain. Germline CDR1 and CDR2: KGHSH and LQKENI. V gave up 6 bases and J gave up 5 bases, with 10 bases separating them. The CDR3 has 12 residues. CDR3 nucleotides: TGTGCCAGCTCGCCTCAACAGGAGACCCAGTACTTC. Protein: CASSPQQETQYF.